Included here is one TCR beta chain sequence, with context. The data are from a study of control samples from healthy donors and cancer patients. Clones were sequenced by immunoSEQ multiplex PCR, and TCRdb holds only the in-frame ones, with some missing. The repertoire includes around 150,000 clones, 90% to 95% of them detected once, and roughly 8.4% sits in the top ten. The sample taken for sequencing was blood. This TCR came from a woman aged 40 to 50 in good health.

The CDR3: CASSGGYLYEQYF. In nucleotides, the CDR3 is TGTGCCAGCAGTGGAGGATACCTCTACGAGCAGTACTTC. V and J are TRBV25-1 and TRBJ2-7, with D unclear. The length of the CDR3 is 13 residues. Trimming removed 4 bases at V and 3 bases at J, with 10 bases between. Germline V CDR1 and CDR2: MGHDK, SYGVNS.